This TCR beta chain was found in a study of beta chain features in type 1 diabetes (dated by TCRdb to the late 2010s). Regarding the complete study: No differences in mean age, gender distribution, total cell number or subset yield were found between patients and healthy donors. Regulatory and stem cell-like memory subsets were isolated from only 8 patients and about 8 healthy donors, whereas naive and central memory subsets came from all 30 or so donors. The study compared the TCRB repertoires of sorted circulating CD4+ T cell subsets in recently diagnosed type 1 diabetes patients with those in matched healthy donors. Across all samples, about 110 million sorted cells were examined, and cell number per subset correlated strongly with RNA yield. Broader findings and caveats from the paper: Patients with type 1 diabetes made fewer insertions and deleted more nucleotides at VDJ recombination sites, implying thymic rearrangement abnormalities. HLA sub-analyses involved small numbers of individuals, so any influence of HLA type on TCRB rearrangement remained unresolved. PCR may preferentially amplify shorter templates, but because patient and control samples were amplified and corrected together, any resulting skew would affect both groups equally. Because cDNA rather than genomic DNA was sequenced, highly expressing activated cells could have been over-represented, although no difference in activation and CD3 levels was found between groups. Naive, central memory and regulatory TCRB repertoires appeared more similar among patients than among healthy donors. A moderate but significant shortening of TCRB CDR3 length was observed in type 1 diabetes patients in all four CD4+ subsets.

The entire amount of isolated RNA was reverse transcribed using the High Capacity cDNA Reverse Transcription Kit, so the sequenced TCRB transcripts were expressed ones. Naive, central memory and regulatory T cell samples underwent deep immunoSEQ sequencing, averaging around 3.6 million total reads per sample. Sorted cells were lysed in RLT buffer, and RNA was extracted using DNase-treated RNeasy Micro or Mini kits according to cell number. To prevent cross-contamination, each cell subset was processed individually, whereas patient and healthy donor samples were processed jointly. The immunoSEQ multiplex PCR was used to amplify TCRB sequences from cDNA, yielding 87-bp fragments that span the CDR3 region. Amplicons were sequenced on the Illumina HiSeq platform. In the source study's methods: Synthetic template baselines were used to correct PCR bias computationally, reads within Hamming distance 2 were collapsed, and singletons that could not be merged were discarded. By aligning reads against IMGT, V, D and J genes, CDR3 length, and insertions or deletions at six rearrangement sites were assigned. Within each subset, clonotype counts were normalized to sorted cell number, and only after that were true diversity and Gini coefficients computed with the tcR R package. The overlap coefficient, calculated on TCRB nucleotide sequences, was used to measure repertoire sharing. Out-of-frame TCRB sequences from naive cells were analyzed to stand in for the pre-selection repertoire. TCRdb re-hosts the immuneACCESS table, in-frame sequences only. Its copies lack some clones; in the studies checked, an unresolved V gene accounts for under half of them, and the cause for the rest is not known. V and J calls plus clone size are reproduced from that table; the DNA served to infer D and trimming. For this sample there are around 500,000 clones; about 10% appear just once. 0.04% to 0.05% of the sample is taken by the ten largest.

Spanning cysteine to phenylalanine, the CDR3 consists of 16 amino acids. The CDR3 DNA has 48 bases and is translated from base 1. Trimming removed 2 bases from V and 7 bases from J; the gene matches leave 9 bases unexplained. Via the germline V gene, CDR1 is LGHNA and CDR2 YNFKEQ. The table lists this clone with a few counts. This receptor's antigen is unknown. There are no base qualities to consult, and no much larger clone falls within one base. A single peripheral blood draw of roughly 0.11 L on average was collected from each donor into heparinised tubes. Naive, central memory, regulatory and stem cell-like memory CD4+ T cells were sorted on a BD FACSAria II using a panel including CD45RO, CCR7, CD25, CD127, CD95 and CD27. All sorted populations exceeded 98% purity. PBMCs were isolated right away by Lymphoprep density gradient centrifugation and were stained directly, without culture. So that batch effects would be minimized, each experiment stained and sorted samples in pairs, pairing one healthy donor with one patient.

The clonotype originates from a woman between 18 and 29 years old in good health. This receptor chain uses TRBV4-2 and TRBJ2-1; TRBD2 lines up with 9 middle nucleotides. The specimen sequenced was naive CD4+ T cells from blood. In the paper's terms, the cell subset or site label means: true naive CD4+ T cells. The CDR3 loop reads CASSQSAGLARNEQFF. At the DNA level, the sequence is TGTGCCAGCAGCCAATCCGCGGGACTAGCCAGGAATGAGCAGTTCTTC.